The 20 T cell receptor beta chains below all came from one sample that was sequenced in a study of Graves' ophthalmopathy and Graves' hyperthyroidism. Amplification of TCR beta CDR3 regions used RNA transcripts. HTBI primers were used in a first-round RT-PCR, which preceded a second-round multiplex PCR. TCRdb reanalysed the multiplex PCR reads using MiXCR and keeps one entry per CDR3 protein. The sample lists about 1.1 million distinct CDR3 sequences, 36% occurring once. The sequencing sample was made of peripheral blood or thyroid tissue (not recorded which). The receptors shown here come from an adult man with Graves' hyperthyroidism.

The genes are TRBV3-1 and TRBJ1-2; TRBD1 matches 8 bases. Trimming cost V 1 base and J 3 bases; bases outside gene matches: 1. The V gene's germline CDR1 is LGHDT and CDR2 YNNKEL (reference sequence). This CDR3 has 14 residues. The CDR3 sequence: CASSQAGGYYGYTF. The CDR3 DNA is TGTGCCAGCAGCCAAGCAGGGGGCTACTATGGCTACACCTTC.

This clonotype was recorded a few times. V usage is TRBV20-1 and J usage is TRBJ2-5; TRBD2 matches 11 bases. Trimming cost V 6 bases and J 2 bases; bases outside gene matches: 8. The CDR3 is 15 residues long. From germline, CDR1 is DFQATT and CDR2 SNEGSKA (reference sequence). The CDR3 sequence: CSAPDLAGGQETQYF. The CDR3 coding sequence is TGCAGTGCGCCGGATTTAGCGGGGGGGCAAGAGACCCAGTACTTC.

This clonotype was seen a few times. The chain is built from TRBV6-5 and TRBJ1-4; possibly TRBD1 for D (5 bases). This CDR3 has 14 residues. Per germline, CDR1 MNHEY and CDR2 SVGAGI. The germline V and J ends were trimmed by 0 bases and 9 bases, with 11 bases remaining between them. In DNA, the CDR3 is TGTGCCAGCAGTTACTCAACAGGAGGTAAAAAACTGTTTTTT. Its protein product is CASSYSTGGKKLFF.

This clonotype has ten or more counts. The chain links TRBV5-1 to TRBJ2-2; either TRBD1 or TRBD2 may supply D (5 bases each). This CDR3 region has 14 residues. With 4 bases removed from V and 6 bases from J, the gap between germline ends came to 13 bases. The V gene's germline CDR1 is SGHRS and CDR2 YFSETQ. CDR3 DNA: TGCGCCAGCAGCGCAGGGACGGACCCCGGGGAGCTGTTTTTT. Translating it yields CASSAGTDPGELFF.

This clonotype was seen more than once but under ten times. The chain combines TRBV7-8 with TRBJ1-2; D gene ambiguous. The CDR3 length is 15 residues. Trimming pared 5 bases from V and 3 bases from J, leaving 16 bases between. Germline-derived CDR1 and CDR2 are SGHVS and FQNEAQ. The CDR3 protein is CASSPRTAADYGYTF. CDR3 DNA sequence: TGTGCCAGCAGCCCTCGGACCGCCGCGGACTATGGCTACACCTTC.

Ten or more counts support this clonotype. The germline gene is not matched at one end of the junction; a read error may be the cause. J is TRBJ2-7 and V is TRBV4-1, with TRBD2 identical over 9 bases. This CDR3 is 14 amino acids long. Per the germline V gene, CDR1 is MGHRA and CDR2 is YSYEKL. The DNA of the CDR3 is TGTGCCAGCAGCCAAGTAGCGGGAGCGTACGAGCAGTACTTC. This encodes CASSQVAGAYEQYF.

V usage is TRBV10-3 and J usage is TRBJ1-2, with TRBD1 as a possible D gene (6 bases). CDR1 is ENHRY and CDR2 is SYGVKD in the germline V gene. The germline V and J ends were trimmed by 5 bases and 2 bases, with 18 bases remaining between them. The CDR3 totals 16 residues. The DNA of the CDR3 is TGTGCCATCAGTCGGGCGGACAGTCTTTTAAACTATGGCTACACCTTC. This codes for CAISRADSLLNYGYTF.

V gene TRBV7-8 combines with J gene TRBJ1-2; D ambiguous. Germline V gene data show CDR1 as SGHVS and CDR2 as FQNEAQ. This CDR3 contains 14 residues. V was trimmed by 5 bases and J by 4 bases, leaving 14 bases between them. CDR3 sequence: CASSQDWEIYGYTF. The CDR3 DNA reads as TGTGCCAGCAGCCAGGACTGGGAGATCTATGGCTACACCTTC.

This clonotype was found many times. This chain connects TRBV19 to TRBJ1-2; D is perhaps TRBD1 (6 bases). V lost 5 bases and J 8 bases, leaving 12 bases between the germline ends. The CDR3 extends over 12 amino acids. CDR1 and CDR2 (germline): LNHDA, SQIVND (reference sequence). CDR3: CASSVQGLGYTF. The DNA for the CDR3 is TGTGCCAGTAGTGTACAGGGTTTGGGCTACACCTTC.

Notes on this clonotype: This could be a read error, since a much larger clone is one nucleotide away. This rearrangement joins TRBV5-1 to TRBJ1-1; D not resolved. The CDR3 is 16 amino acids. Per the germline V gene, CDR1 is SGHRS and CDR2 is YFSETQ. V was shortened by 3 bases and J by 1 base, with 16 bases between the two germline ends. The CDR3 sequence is CASSSEFRVRNTEAFF. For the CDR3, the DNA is TGCGCCAGCAGCTCGGAGTTCAGAGTCCGGAACACTGAAGCTTTCTTT.

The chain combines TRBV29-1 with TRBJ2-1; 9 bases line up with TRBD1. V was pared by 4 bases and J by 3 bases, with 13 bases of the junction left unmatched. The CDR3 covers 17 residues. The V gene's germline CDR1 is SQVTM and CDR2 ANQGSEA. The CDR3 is CSVGGQGQLWGYNEQFF. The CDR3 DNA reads TGCAGCGTTGGGGGACAGGGACAGCTATGGGGCTACAATGAGCAGTTCTTC.

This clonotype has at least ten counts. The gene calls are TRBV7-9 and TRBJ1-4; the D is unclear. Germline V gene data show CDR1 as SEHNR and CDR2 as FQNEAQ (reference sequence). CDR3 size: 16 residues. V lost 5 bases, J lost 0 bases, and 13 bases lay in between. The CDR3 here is CASSDPPGSTNEKLFF. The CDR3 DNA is TGTGCCAGCAGCGACCCTCCGGGTTCAACTAATGAAAAACTGTTTTTT.

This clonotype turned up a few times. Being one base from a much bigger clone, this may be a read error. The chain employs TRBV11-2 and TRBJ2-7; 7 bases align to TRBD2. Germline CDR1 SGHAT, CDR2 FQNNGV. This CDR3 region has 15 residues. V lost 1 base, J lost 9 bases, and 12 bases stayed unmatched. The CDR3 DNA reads TGTGCCAGCAGCTTAGTATCCGGGGGGAGCCACGGGCAGTACTTC. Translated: CASSLVSGGSHGQYF.

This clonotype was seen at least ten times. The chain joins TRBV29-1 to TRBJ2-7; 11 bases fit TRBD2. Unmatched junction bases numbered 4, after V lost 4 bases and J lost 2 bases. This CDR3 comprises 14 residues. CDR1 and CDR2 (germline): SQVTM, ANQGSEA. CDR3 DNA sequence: TGCAGCGTTGTAGTGACTAGCGGGGCCTACGAGCAGTACTTC. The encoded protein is CSVVVTSGAYEQYF.

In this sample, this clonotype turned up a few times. CDR3 amino acids: CASSLAGRGQETQYF. In DNA form, the CDR3 reads TGTGCCAGCAGCTTGGCCGGTCGGGGCCAAGAGACCCAGTACTTC. The chain has TRBV5-4 and TRBJ2-7; D is perhaps TRBD2 (5 bases). The J call may be wrong; the DNA end is better matched by TRBJ2-5. This CDR3 has 15 residues. The germline V gene encodes CDR1 SGHNT and CDR2 YYREEE (reference sequence).

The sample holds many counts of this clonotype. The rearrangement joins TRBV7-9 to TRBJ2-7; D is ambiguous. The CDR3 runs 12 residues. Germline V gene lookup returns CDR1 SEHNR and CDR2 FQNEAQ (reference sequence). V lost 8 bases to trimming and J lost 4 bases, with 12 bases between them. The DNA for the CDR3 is TGTGCCAGCGGCCCCCAGATATACGAGCAGTACTTC. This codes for CASGPQIYEQYF. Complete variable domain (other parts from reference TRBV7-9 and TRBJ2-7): DTGVSQNPRHKITKRGQNVTFRCDPISEHNRLYWYRQTLGQGPEFLTYFQNEAQLEKSRLLSDRFSAERPKGSFSTLEIQRTEQGDSAMYLCASGPQIYEQYFGPGTRLTVT.

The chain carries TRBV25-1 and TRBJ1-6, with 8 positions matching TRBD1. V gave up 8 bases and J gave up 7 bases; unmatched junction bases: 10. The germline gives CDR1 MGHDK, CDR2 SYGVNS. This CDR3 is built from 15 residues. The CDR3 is CASRQGIFGNSPLHF. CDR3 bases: TGTGCCAGCCGACAGGGGATCTTCGGGAATTCACCCCTCCACTTT.

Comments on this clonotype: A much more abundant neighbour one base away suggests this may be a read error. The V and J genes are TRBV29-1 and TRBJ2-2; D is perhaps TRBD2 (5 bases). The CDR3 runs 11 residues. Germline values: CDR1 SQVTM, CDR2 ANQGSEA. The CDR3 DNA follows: TGCAGTGCCCTCGGGGACGGGGAGCTGTTTTTT. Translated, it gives CSALGDGELFF.

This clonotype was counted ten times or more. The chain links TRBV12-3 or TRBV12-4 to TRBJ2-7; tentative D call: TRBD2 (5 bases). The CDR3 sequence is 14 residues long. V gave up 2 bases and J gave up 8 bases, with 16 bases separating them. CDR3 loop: CASSLLMGTGKQYF. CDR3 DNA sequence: TGTGCCAGCAGTTTACTAATGGGAACGGGGAAGCAGTACTTC.

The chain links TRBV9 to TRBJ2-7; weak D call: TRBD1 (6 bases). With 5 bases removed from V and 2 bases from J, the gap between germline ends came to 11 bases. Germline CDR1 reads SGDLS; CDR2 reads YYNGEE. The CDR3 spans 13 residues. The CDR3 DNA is TGTGCCAGCAGGGGGGCCCAAGCCTACGAGCAGTACTTC. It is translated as CASRGAQAYEQYF.